This TCR beta chain was recovered during a study of blood T cells in healthy people across ages. A sample-barcoded 5' primer and a J-beta primer mix were used in a second PCR of roughly 7 to 11 cycles. The template-switch adaptor, which had 12 random nucleotides, put a tag on each cDNA molecule. MiXCR, applied by TCRdb to the 5' RACE reads, yields one record per CDR3 protein. This table has hundreds of thousands of distinct CDR3 sequences, under 45% appearing once. With regard to this clonotype: The antigen remains undetermined.

Findings of the study overall: Whereas aged donors had fewer naive CD4+ cells, long-lived donors had more of them and higher diversity. Diversity estimates drawn from one million T cells were deemed underestimates.

Trimming at V came to 0 bases and at J to 2 bases, leaving 5 bases not matched to a gene. This CDR3 is 16 amino acids long. Per germline, CDR1 SGHRS and CDR2 YFSETQ. This TCR derives from a man between 60 and 70 years old in good health. This sequence joins TRBV5-1 and TRBJ1-3; the match to TRBD1 covers 7 bases. The sequencing input was blood. The CDR3 loop is CASSLAGGTAGNTIYF. Written as DNA, the CDR3 is TGCGCCAGCAGCTTGGCCGGCGGGACAGCTGGAAACACCATATATTTT. Drawing the rest from reference TRBV5-1 and TRBJ1-3, the complete variable domain is KAGVTQTPRYLIKTRGQQVTLSCSPISGHRSVSWYQQTPGQGLQFLFEYFSETQRNKGNFPGRFSGRQFSNSRSEMNVSTLELGDSALYLCASSLAGGTAGNTIYFGEGSWLTVV.